The 5 T cell receptor beta chains below were found in one sample sequenced in a study of T cell responses to AZD1222 COVID-19 vaccine. Assay used: immunoSEQ multiplex PCR; TCRdb lists only in-frame clones, some missing. The table lists approximately 160,000 clones, 80% to 95% of them singletons. The specimen comprised peripheral blood, sampled on day 0 of AZD1222 vaccination. These receptors all come from an adult in good health.

This rearrangement joins TRBV24-1 to TRBJ2-1, with 10 bases fitting TRBD2. CDR1 and CDR2 from the germline V gene are KGHDR and SFDVKD. The CDR3 is 15 amino acids. V shed 3 bases, J shed 8 bases, and the junction held 6 bases outside the gene matches. This CDR3 reads CATSDGASGSHEQFF. The CDR3 coding sequence is TGTGCCACCAGTGATGGGGCTAGCGGGAGCCATGAGCAGTTCTTC.

This clone is a singleton in its sample. V is TRBV4-1 and J is TRBJ1-5, with D possibly matching TRBD1 (5 bases). The CDR3 is 15 residues long. The V gene lost 1 base and the J gene lost 6 bases, with 13 bases spanning the gap. Germline V gene sequence: CDR1 MGHRA, CDR2 YSYEKL. CDR3 nucleotides: TGCGCCAGCAGCCAAGCGAGGGGCATGGGTCAGCCCCAGCATTTT. Translated: CASSQARGMGQPQHF.

This clone was found once. The V gene is TRBV28, the J gene TRBJ2-7, with no clear D. The CDR3 extends over 12 amino acids. V lost 5 bases, J lost 4 bases, and 9 bases lay in between. Germline V CDR1 and CDR2: MDHEN, SYDVKM. CDR3 coding DNA: TGTGCCAGCAGTGCCCAACCTTACGAGCAGTACTTC. Amino acid sequence: CASSAQPYEQYF.

The chain couples TRBV19 to TRBJ2-1; D possibly corresponds to TRBD2 (6 bases). V dropped 7 bases and J dropped 1 base, with 17 bases sitting between them. There are 16 residues in the CDR3. The germline V gene has CDR1 LNHDA and CDR2 SQIVND (reference sequence). CDR3 DNA: TGTGCCAGTACCCCGGGAGAAGGGCGTTCCTACAATGAGCAGTTCTTC. It encodes CASTPGEGRSYNEQFF.

The CDR3 DNA reads TGTGCCACCAGCAGAGGTCCGCATTCCCCTTCCTACGAGCAGTACTTC. This encodes CATSRGPHSPSYEQYF. V and J are TRBV15 and TRBJ2-7; D gene ambiguous. The germline V and J ends were trimmed by 1 base and 1 base, with 14 bases remaining between them. CDR3 length: 16 amino acids. CDR1 is LNHNV and CDR2 is YYDKDF in the germline V gene (reference sequence).